Below, 20 T cell receptor beta chains from the same sample are listed, as sequenced in a study of T cell responses to AZD1222 COVID-19 vaccine. Only in-frame clones appear in the TCRdb table, and some are missing; sequencing was by immunoSEQ multiplex PCR. Among some 99,000 clones listed, around nine tenths were seen once. The starting material was peripheral blood, obtained 28 days after the second AZD1222 dose. These receptors all stem from an adult who received the AZD1222 COVID-19 vaccine.

This chain joins TRBV6-5 and TRBJ2-7; TRBD2 might be the D (6 bases). Germline V gives CDR1 MNHEY, CDR2 SVGAGI. V was pared by 0 bases and J by 0 bases, with 9 bases between. This CDR3 spans 15 amino acids. CDR3 in amino acids: CASSYSDGSSYEQYF. CDR3 DNA: TGTGCCAGCAGTTACTCTGACGGGAGCTCCTACGAGCAGTACTTC.

This clone appeared a single time. The chain couples TRBV3-1 (or the pseudogene TRBV3-2) to TRBJ2-7, with TRBD2 identical over 9 bases. The V gene's germline CDR1 is LGHDT and CDR2 YNNKEL (reference sequence). Unmatched junction bases numbered 6, after V lost 0 bases and J lost 3 bases. The CDR3 consists of 16 residues. Here the CDR3 DNA reads TGTGCCAGCAGCCAAGATAGTAGCGGGAGTGTCTACGAGCAGTACTTC. Encoded protein: CASSQDSSGSVYEQYF.

The chain joins TRBV10-3 to TRBJ2-7; 8 bases are a match to TRBD2. CDR1 is ENHRY, CDR2 SYGVKD, per germline. The V and J ends lost 10 bases and 0 bases, in that order; junction bases with no gene match: 5. The CDR3 loop spans 13 amino acids. CDR3: CATRGGSSYEQYF. In DNA, the CDR3 is TGTGCCACCCGGGGGGGAAGCTCCTACGAGCAGTACTTC.

This clone is a singleton in its sample. The J gene is TRBJ2-3, the V gene TRBV6-6; perhaps TRBD2 as D (6 bases). V gave up 7 bases and J gave up 14 bases, with 16 bases separating them. The CDR3 loop spans 11 amino acids. Germline CDR1 reads MNHNY; CDR2 reads SVGAGI (reference sequence). The chain's CDR3 is CASITGELLYF. The CDR3 nucleotides are TGTGCCAGCATTACGGGAGAGCTTTTGTATTTT.

The CDR3 here is CAIQSTGELFF. The CDR3, as DNA: TGTGCCATACAGAGCACCGGGGAGCTGTTTTTT. The V and J genes are TRBV10-3 and TRBJ2-2; D uncertain. Germline CDR1 and CDR2: ENHRY and SYGVKD. V shed 9 bases and J shed 4 bases, with 6 bases lying between them. This CDR3 has 11 residues.

The V gene is TRBV2, the J gene TRBJ1-6, with D possibly matching TRBD1 (5 bases). V was pared by 5 bases and J by 5 bases, with 13 bases between. Germline V gene sequence: CDR1 SNHLY, CDR2 FYNNEI. The CDR3 is 15 amino acids. CDR3 bases: TGTGCCAGCAGTACCTGGACACCTAATAATTCACCCCTCCACTTT. It codes for CASSTWTPNNSPLHF.

This chain joins TRBV2 and TRBJ1-2; TRBD1 might be the D (6 bases). Germline values: CDR1 SNHLY, CDR2 FYNNEI. Between the trimmed V and J ends, which lost 6 bases and 4 bases, there was a span of 15 bases. CDR3 size: 14 residues. This chain's CDR3 is CASSFRDRIYGYTF. CDR3 bases: TGTGCCAGCAGCTTCCGTGACAGGATCTATGGCTACACCTTC.

The chain combines TRBV7-9 with TRBJ2-3; TRBD2 matches 10 bases. This CDR3 contains 15 residues. Per germline, CDR1 SEHNR and CDR2 FQNEAQ (reference sequence). The ends lost 2 bases at V and 1 base at J; junction bases unmatched: 0. In DNA form, the CDR3 reads TGTGCCAGCAGCTTACTAGCGGGGGGCACAGATACGCAGTATTTT. Protein: CASSLLAGGTDTQYF.

The genes are TRBV9 and TRBJ1-4; D is possibly TRBD1 (5 bases). V dropped 0 bases and J dropped 7 bases, with 13 bases sitting between them. The CDR3 extends over 15 amino acids. Germline V gene lookup returns CDR1 SGDLS and CDR2 YYNGEE. The CDR3 loop is CASSVAAGGGEKLFF. The CDR3 nucleotides are TGTGCCAGCAGCGTAGCAGCCGGGGGGGGTGAAAAACTGTTTTTT.

This clone occurred a few times. The rearrangement uses TRBV5-1 and TRBJ1-4, with D possibly being TRBD1 (6 bases). V gave up 5 bases and J gave up 7 bases, with 18 bases separating them. CDR1 is SGHRS and CDR2 is YFSETQ in the germline V gene. The CDR3 length is 15 residues. The CDR3 nucleotides read TGCGCCAGCAGGGAATCAGGGGAGAGGTTTGAAAAACTGTTTTTT. Translation: CASRESGERFEKLFF.

The chain has TRBV7-3 and TRBJ2-2; the D gene could be TRBD1 or TRBD2 (5 bases each). Trimming removed 0 bases at V and 6 bases at J, with 11 bases between. This CDR3 has 15 residues. CDR1 and CDR2 (germline): SGHTA, FQGTGA. In DNA form, the CDR3 reads TGTGCCAGCAGCTTAACGAGGGGAGCCCCCGGGGAGCTGTTTTTT. Its protein is CASSLTRGAPGELFF.

The chain employs TRBV6-5 and TRBJ2-7, with 8 bases identical to TRBD2. Germline V gene lookup returns CDR1 MNHEY and CDR2 SVGAGI. Trimming took 5 bases from V and 7 from J; bases not matched to a gene: 10. The CDR3 covers 14 residues. CDR3: CASSRGAGVREQYF. The DNA for the CDR3 is TGTGCCAGCAGTCGTGGAGCGGGAGTAAGGGAGCAGTACTTC.

The J gene is TRBJ1-2, the V gene TRBV5-8; D is undetermined. Between the trimmed V and J ends, which lost 0 bases and 4 bases, there was a span of 7 bases. Germline assignment: CDR1 SGHTS and CDR2 YDEGEE. The CDR3 totals 13 residues. CDR3 residues: CASSLGERYGYTF. Written as DNA, the CDR3 is TGTGCCAGCAGCTTGGGCGAACGCTATGGCTACACCTTC.

The gene calls are TRBV6-5 and TRBJ1-2; the D is unclear. Germline V gene data show CDR1 as MNHEY and CDR2 as SVGAGI. This CDR3 has 14 residues. The V gene lost 6 bases and the J gene lost 8 bases, with 19 bases spanning the gap. The CDR3 here is CASSTGFTESGYTF. The CDR3 DNA follows: TGTGCCAGCAGCACGGGGTTTACGGAGAGCGGCTACACCTTC.

J is TRBJ1-3 and V is TRBV18, with a possible D match to TRBD1 (6 bases). Germline lookup yields CDR1 KGHSH and CDR2 LQKENI. The CDR3 runs 15 residues. The V end lost 6 bases, the J end lost 2 bases, and 14 bases lay between the germline ends. This CDR3 reads CASSAGTSAGNTIYF. The CDR3 DNA reads TGTGCCAGCTCGGCTGGGACATCAGCTGGAAACACCATATATTTT.

The chain uses TRBV10-3 and TRBJ1-6, with no clear D. The CDR3 is 14 amino acids. The V gene lost 2 bases and the J gene lost 9 bases, with 11 bases spanning the gap. Per germline, CDR1 ENHRY and CDR2 SYGVKD. The CDR3 is CAISEPKGGSPLHF. CDR3 bases: TGTGCCATCAGTGAGCCCAAAGGCGGTTCACCCCTCCACTTT.

This clone was counted once. The V gene is TRBV2, the J gene TRBJ2-4, with D perhaps TRBD1 or TRBD2 (5 bases each). The germline CDR1 and CDR2 sequences are SNHLY and FYNNEI. Trimming removed 4 bases at V and 1 base at J, with 11 bases between. The CDR3 contains 15 residues. CDR3 in amino acids: CASSGFGAAKNIQYF. CDR3 in DNA: TGTGCCAGCAGTGGGTTCGGGGCGGCCAAAAACATTCAGTACTTC.

This clone was detected once. The chain is built from TRBV6-5 and TRBJ2-3, with D hard to call. The germline V gene has CDR1 MNHEY and CDR2 SVGAGI. Trimming removed 10 bases from V and 4 bases from J, with 18 bases in between. The CDR3 covers 14 residues. Written as DNA, the CDR3 is TGTGCCATATGGACCCAACTTTCCTCAGATACGCAGTATTTT. Its protein is CAIWTQLSSDTQYF.

The chain uses TRBV30 and TRBJ2-5; no clear D gene. V was shortened by 2 bases and J by 4 bases, with 8 bases between the two germline ends. The CDR3 totals 12 residues. Germline V gives CDR1 GTSNPN, CDR2 SVGIG (reference sequence). Here the CDR3 DNA reads TGTGCCTGGAGTTCGTTTCGAGAGACCCAGTACTTC. This translates into CAWSSFRETQYF.

The J gene is TRBJ2-7, the V gene TRBV5-6, with TRBD2 matching over 11 bases. The germline CDR1 and CDR2 sequences are SGHDT and YYEEEE. J lost 0 bases, V lost 3 bases, and 2 bases had no gene match. The CDR3 length is 15 residues. This CDR3 reads CASSWGLADSYEQYF. CDR3 coding DNA: TGTGCCAGCAGCTGGGGACTAGCGGACTCCTACGAGCAGTACTTC.